These 14 T cell receptor beta chains were sequenced from one sample in a study of Graves' ophthalmopathy and Graves' hyperthyroidism. The authors amplified TCR beta CDR3 regions from RNA transcripts. The workflow started with a first-round RT-PCR run with HTBI primers and then moved on to a second-round multiplex PCR. One entry per CDR3 protein, called by TCRdb with MiXCR from the multiplex PCR reads. There are around 1.1 million distinct CDR3 sequences in the sample; about two fifths occur only once, and around 10% lies in the top ten. The sample was peripheral blood or thyroid tissue (not recorded which). These receptors were obtained from an adult man with Graves' hyperthyroidism.

CDR3: CASPGVALEAFF. DNA of the CDR3: TGTGCCAGCCCAGGGGTGGCCCTTGAAGCTTTCTTT. This sequence joins TRBV7-9 and TRBJ1-1, with a possible D match to TRBD1 (6 bases). Germline CDR1 and CDR2: SEHNR and FQNEAQ (reference sequence). The CDR3 is 12 amino acids. V shed 8 bases and J shed 7 bases, with 14 bases lying between them.

This clonotype was seen a few times. V usage is TRBV27 and J usage is TRBJ1-4, with a possible D match to TRBD1 (6 bases). V lost 7 bases to trimming and J lost 0 bases, with 15 bases between them. Germline CDR1 and CDR2: MNHEY and SMNVEV (reference sequence). The CDR3 extends over 16 amino acids. CDR3 amino acids: CASKPGTLTTNEKLFF. In nucleotides, the CDR3 is TGTGCCAGCAAACCCGGGACACTGACAACTAATGAAAAACTGTTTTTT.

The chain employs TRBV5-1 and TRBJ2-2; D possibly corresponds to TRBD2 (6 bases). Germline lookup yields CDR1 SGHRS and CDR2 YFSETQ. V was clipped by 7 bases and J by 2 bases, with 15 bases between them. CDR3 size: 15 residues. DNA for the CDR3: TGCGCCAGCTTAGGTCCGGCGGGAAACACCGGGGAGCTGTTTTTT. Its translation is CASLGPAGNTGELFF.

Many counts were recorded for this clonotype. The chain links TRBV15 to TRBJ2-5; possibly TRBD1 or TRBD2 for D (6 bases each). The germline V gene encodes CDR1 LNHNV and CDR2 YYDKDF (reference sequence). This CDR3 region has 18 residues. Trimming took off 0 bases at V and 0 bases at J, with 17 bases between the two ends. The CDR3 here is CATSRDQRGDGNQETQYF. The DNA for the CDR3 is TGTGCCACCAGCAGAGATCAGAGGGGGGACGGAAACCAAGAGACCCAGTACTTC.

This clonotype has at least ten counts. J is TRBJ2-7 and V is TRBV5-1; D remains unclear. The CDR3 runs 13 residues. V was pared by 1 base and J by 3 bases, with 8 bases between. Germline V CDR1 and CDR2: SGHRS, YFSETQ. The CDR3 protein is CASSLTDGYEQYF. DNA for the CDR3: TGCGCCAGCAGCTTGACCGACGGCTACGAGCAGTACTTC.

This clonotype was found many times. The chain has TRBV19 and TRBJ1-5, with D unresolved. Germline V gene sequence: CDR1 LNHDA, CDR2 SQIVND (reference sequence). The CDR3 extends over 14 amino acids. Trimming took 2 bases from V and 5 from J, leaving 10 bases between them. CDR3: CASSIRTGDQPQHF. The DNA of the CDR3 is TGTGCCAGTAGTATAAGGACGGGCGATCAGCCCCAGCATTTT.

This clonotype was detected many times. V and J are TRBV10-3 and TRBJ1-1, with D possibly being TRBD1 (6 bases). Germline assignment: CDR1 ENHRY and CDR2 SYGVKD. The CDR3 length is 14 residues. V was cut by 11 bases and J by 2 bases, with 18 bases left in between. CDR3 nucleotides: TGTGCCGCAACACGTGGGGGGCTCAACACTGAAGCTTTCTTT. Translated, it gives CAATRGGLNTEAFF.

The chain has TRBV2 and TRBJ2-7; possible D gene TRBD1, 6 bases. In germline, CDR1 is SNHLY, CDR2 FYNNEI. Trimming took 5 bases from V and 3 from J, leaving 14 bases between them. This CDR3 contains 14 residues. CDR3 region: CASSYKAGVYEQYF. The CDR3 DNA reads as TGTGCCAGCAGTTACAAAGCAGGGGTCTACGAGCAGTACTTC.

This clonotype was counted only a few times. This chain joins TRBV10-3 and TRBJ2-7; D is possibly TRBD1 or TRBD2 (8 bases each). V lost 6 bases, J lost 2 bases, and 23 bases lay in between. This CDR3 has 17 amino acids. Germline-derived CDR1 and CDR2 are ENHRY and SYGVKD. CDR3 amino acids: CAISDSGSGTGTYEQYF. The CDR3 bases are TGTGCCATCAGCGACTCAGGTAGCGGGACAGGCACCTACGAGCAGTACTTC.

This clonotype was seen a handful of times. The V and J genes are TRBV6-1 and TRBJ1-6; 8 bases align to TRBD1. The CDR3 runs to 18 residues. Germline assignment: CDR1 MNHNS and CDR2 SASEGT. V lost 4 bases and J lost 9; bases outside the gene matches: 17. The CDR3 is CASSAQIAGSTGGSPLHF. In DNA, the CDR3 is TGTGCCAGCAGTGCACAAATAGCTGGGTCTACAGGGGGTTCACCCCTCCACTTT.

This clonotype was counted between two and nine times. The chain links TRBV20-1 to TRBJ2-5; a possible D gene is TRBD2 (6 bases). Germline assignment: CDR1 DFQATT and CDR2 SNEGSKA (reference sequence). This CDR3 has 15 amino acids. The V end lost 2 bases, the J end lost 5 bases, and 18 bases lay between the germline ends. CDR3 DNA sequence: TGCAGTGCTAGAAGCCTCGGAGGGGCGGGGGAGACCCAGTACTTC. This gives the protein CSARSLGGAGETQYF.

The V call is TRBV19, the J call TRBJ2-7, with 7 nucleotides matching TRBD1. CDR1 is LNHDA and CDR2 is SQIVND in the germline V gene (reference sequence). Trimming cost V 6 bases and J 6 bases; bases outside gene matches: 14. The CDR3 totals 15 residues. The DNA of the CDR3 is TGTGCCAGTAGCCGCCTCTGGGACAGACCTACCGAGCAGTACTTC. Translated, it gives CASSRLWDRPTEQYF. The full variable domain, in which reference TRBV19 and TRBJ2-7 provide the parts outside the CDR3, is DGGITQSPKYLFRKEGQNVTLSCEQNLNHDAMYWYRQDPGQGLRLIYYSQIVNDFQKGDIAEGYSVSREKKESFPLTVTSAQKNPTAFYLCASSRLWDRPTEQYFGPGTRLTVT.

About this clonotype: The junction shows a germline mismatch at one end, possibly a read error. The V call is TRBV7-8, the J call TRBJ1-3; D is possibly TRBD1 (6 bases). The germline gives CDR1 SGHVS, CDR2 FQNEAQ. The length of the CDR3 is 15 residues. CDR3 in DNA: TGCGCCAGCAGCCAAGATCTGGGGGGGCGGAACACCATATATTTT. Translation gives CASSQDLGGRNTIYF.

The chain carries TRBV7-2 and TRBJ1-2; the D gene is possibly TRBD1 (5 bases). Trimming took 1 base from V and 4 from J, leaving 16 bases between them. The germline gives CDR1 SGHTA, CDR2 FQGNSA. The CDR3 consists of 16 residues. The CDR3 DNA follows: TGTGCCAGCAGCTTAGGGGGAGGGGTATTGATCTATGGCTACACCTTC. Its protein is CASSLGGGVLIYGYTF.